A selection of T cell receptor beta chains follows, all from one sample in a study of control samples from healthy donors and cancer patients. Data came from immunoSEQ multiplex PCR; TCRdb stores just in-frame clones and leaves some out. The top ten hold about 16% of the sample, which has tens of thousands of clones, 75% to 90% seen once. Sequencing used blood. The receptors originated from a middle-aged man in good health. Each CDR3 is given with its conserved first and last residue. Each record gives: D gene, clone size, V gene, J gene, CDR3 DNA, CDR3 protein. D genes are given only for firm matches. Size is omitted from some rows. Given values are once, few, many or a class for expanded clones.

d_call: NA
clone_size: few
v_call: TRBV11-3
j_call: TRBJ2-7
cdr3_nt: TGTGCCAGCAGCTTAAATATGGGGTACGGATACGAGCAGTACTTC
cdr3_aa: CASSLNMGYGYEQYF

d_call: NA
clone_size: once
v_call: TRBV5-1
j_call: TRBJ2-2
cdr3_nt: TGCGCCAGCAGCCGGTGGGGGTTATACACCGGGGAGCTGTTTTTT
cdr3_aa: CASSRWGLYTGELFF

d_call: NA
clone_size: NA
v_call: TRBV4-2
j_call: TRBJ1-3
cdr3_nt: TGTGCCAGCAGAGAACCGGGGGGCACCATATATTTT
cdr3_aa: CASREPGGTIYF

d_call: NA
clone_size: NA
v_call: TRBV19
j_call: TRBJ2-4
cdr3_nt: TGTGCCAGCGTTGACGTCAGGGCCAAAAACATTCAGTACTTC
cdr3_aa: CASVDVRAKNIQYF

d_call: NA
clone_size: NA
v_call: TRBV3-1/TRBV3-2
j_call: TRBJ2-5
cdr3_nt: TGTGCCAGCAGCCAAGATCTTTTAGGCTCTCTAGAGACCCAGTACTTC
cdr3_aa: CASSQDLLGSLETQYF

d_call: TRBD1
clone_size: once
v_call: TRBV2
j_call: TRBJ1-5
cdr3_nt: TGTGCCAGCAGTGAAGTCGGGACAGGGCTCGGCAATCAGCCCCAGCATTTT
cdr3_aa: CASSEVGTGLGNQPQHF

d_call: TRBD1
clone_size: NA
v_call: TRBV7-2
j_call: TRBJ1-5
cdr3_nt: TGTGCCAGCAGCAGCGACAGGGACGGGCCCCAGCATTTT
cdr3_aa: CASSSDRDGPQHF

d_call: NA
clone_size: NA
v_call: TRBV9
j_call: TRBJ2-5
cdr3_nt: TGTGCCAGCAGCGTAGGGCCCCAAGAGACCCAGTACTTC
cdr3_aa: CASSVGPQETQYF

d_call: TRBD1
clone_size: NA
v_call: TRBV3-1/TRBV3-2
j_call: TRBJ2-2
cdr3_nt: TGTGCCAGCAGCCACACCGGGACAGGGAACACCGGGGAGCTGTTTTTT
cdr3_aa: CASSHTGTGNTGELFF

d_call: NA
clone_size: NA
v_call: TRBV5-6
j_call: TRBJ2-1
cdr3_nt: TGTGCCAGCAGCCTCTCGCGCACCCAGTTCTTC
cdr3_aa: CASSLSRTQFF

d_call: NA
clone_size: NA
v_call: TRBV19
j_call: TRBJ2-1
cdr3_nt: TGTGCCAGTAGTTTACACCAGGGGCCCAATGAGCAGTTCTTC
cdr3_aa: CASSLHQGPNEQFF

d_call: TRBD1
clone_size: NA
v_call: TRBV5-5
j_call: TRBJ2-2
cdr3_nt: TGTGCCAGCAGCTTGACAGGGGGCGCGGGCACCGGGGAGCTGTTTTTT
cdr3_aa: CASSLTGGAGTGELFF

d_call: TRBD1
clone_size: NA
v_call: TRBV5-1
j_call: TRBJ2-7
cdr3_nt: TGCGCCAGCAGCTTTTCGACAGGGTCCCACGAGCAGTACTTC
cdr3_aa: CASSFSTGSHEQYF

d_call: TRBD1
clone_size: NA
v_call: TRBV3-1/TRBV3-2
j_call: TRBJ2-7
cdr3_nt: TGTGCCAGCAGCCGAGGACAGGGGTACGAGCAGTACTTC
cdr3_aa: CASSRGQGYEQYF

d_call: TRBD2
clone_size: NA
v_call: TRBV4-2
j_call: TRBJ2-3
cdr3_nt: TGTGCCAGCAGCCAAGATGAGGGAGGGAGGACAGATACGCAGTATTTT
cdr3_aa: CASSQDEGGRTDTQYF